Each of the 27 T cell receptor beta chains below was sequenced from the same sample in a study of T cells in Graves' hyperthyroidism and ophthalmopathy. Amplification of TCR beta CDR3 regions used RNA as the template. During a first-round RT-PCR of the TCR CDR3, the HTBI primer set was used. In TCRdb, the multiplex PCR reads were re-called with MiXCR into one record per CDR3 protein. The profile shows about 410,000 distinct CDR3 sequences, about 14% of them singletons. The specimen sequenced was blood. Receptor source: a man in his late teens or twenties with Graves' ophthalmopathy.

This clonotype was observed many times. This chain joins TRBV24-1 and TRBJ2-1; 9 bases agree with TRBD1. The trim removed 3 bases at V and 10 bases at J, leaving 3 bases unmatched. The CDR3 sequence is 13 residues long. CDR1 and CDR2 (germline): KGHDR, SFDVKD. Written as DNA, the CDR3 is TGTGCCACCAGTGATCCAGGGACAGGGGAGCAGTTCTTC. This sequence encodes CATSDPGTGEQFF.

This clonotype showed up just a few times. The chain is built from TRBV5-1 and TRBJ1-5, with a tentative D call TRBD1 (5 bases). CDR3 length equals 15 residues. V was shortened by 1 base and J by 5 bases, with 13 bases between the two germline ends. Germline V gene data show CDR1 as SGHRS and CDR2 as YFSETQ. CDR3 coding DNA: TGCGCCAGCAGCTTGCAGGGCCCCTGGGATCAGCCCCAGCATTTT. Protein product: CASSLQGPWDQPQHF.

This chain links TRBV4-2 with TRBJ2-5; the match to TRBD2 covers 13 bases. The CDR3 sequence is 18 residues long. Germline V gene sequence: CDR1 LGHNA, CDR2 YNFKEQ. Trimming at V came to 0 bases and at J to 0 bases, leaving 4 bases not matched to a gene. The CDR3 nucleotides are TGTGCCAGCAGCCAAGATACTAGCGGGAGGGTCCACCAAGAGACCCAGTACTTC. Its translation is CASSQDTSGRVHQETQYF.

In this sample, this clonotype turned up a few times. This could be a read error, since a much larger clone is one nucleotide away. It is likely a read error, because the conserved phenylalanine at the end of the CDR3 is missing. V usage is TRBV12-3 or TRBV12-4 and J usage is TRBJ2-3; 10 nucleotides align to TRBD2. Germline trimming cut 9 bases from V and 2 bases from J; bases unmatched to any gene: 2. The CDR3 is 13 residues long. CDR3 sequence reads: CASSGGYTDTQYL. CDR3 bases: TGTGCCAGTAGCGGGGGGTACACAGATACGCAGTATCTT.

This clonotype came up many times. The chain couples TRBV11-3 to TRBJ2-7; D is ambiguous. The ends were cut back, 3 bases at V and 2 bases at J, with 8 bases in the middle. The CDR3 length is 13 residues. The germline V gene encodes CDR1 SGHNT and CDR2 YENEEA. In DNA, the CDR3 is TGTGCCAGCAGCTTTGACACCGCCTACGAGCAGTACTTC. Protein sequence: CASSFDTAYEQYF.

As regards this clonotype: Sequence at one end of the junction differs from germline and may be a read error. The chain uses TRBV30 and TRBJ2-2; D tentatively fits TRBD1 or TRBD2 (5 bases each). The CDR3 has 15 amino acids. Germline V CDR1 and CDR2: GTSNPN, SVGIG (reference sequence). The CDR3 nucleotides are TGTGCCTGGAGTATGGGGGACGTGAACACCGGGGAGCCGTTTTTT. As protein: CAWSMGDVNTGEPFF.

There are many counts of this clonotype. The gene calls are TRBV18 and TRBJ2-1; tentatively, D is TRBD1 (5 bases). The CDR3 is 14 residues long. Germline V gene sequence: CDR1 KGHSH, CDR2 LQKENI. Trimming took 3 bases from V and 10 from J, leaving 16 bases between them. The CDR3 DNA sequence: TGTGCCAGCTCACCTAATGACAGCCCCAGAGAGCAGTTCTTC. It yields the protein CASSPNDSPREQFF.

This clonotype was detected a few times. J is TRBJ2-7 and V is TRBV19; D remains ambiguous. Deletions cut 2 bases from V and 0 bases from J, with 8 bases between. This CDR3 has 14 amino acids. Germline values: CDR1 LNHDA, CDR2 SQIVND (reference sequence). CDR3 bases: TGTGCCAGTAGTATACAGCCCGACTCCTACGAGCAGTACTTC. Its protein is CASSIQPDSYEQYF.

In regard to this clonotype: It may be a read error: a sequence one base away is much more abundant. The chain employs TRBV27 and TRBJ2-3; 8 bases fit TRBD1. This CDR3 contains 15 residues. CDR1 is MNHEY, CDR2 SMNVEV, per germline (reference sequence). Trimming removed 10 bases from V and 2 bases from J; junction bases left unmatched: 11. CDR3 nucleotide sequence: TGTGCCAACAACCCGACAGGGGCCCTCACAGATACGCAGTATTTT. Protein product: CANNPTGALTDTQYF.

There are many counts of this clonotype. The rearrangement links TRBV13 to TRBJ2-7; 13 nucleotides align to TRBD2. Germline values: CDR1 PRHDT, CDR2 FYEKMQ (reference sequence). The CDR3 runs to 16 residues. Unmatched junction bases numbered 10, after V lost 5 bases and J lost 6 bases. This CDR3 reads CASSPGLAGVQGEQYF. CDR3 bases: TGTGCCAGCAGCCCCGGACTAGCGGGGGTCCAGGGCGAGCAGTACTTC.

This clonotype showed up just a few times. CDR3 sequence (DNA): TGCAGCGTTGATTCGTTCACCGGGGAGCTGTTTTTT. Encoded protein: CSVDSFTGELFF. The chain has TRBV29-1 and TRBJ2-2; no clear D. The CDR3 length is 12 residues. V was shortened by 3 bases and J by 4 bases, with 6 bases between the two germline ends. Germline CDR1 reads SQVTM; CDR2 reads ANQGSEA.

This clonotype was detected many times. J is TRBJ1-5 and V is TRBV10-3; D ambiguous. This CDR3 comprises 15 residues. CDR1 ENHRY and CDR2 SYGVKD come from the germline V gene. Trimming shortened V by 3 bases and J by 3 bases, and 12 bases separated the two germline ends. The CDR3 nucleotides read TGTGCCATCAGTGAAGGTCAGACATTCAATCAGCCCCAGCATTTT. This gives the protein CAISEGQTFNQPQHF.

This clonotype has ten or more counts. This chain joins TRBV2 and TRBJ1-2; TRBD1 matches at 8 bases. Germline CDR1 reads SNHLY; CDR2 reads FYNNEI. J lost 8 bases, V lost 6 bases, and 14 bases had no gene match. There are 15 residues in the CDR3. The CDR3 loop reads CASSVNPDRGEGYTF. CDR3 nucleotides: TGTGCCAGCAGCGTCAATCCAGACAGGGGTGAGGGCTACACCTTC.

In this sample, this clonotype turned up many times. This CDR3 is CASSSILGRGKETQYF. CDR3 coding DNA: TGTGCCAGCAGTTCCATTTTGGGTAGGGGAAAAGAGACCCAGTACTTC. J is TRBJ2-5 and V is TRBV27; D may be TRBD1 (5 bases). The length of the CDR3 is 16 residues. With 4 bases removed from V and 3 bases from J, the gap between germline ends came to 18 bases. The germline V gene encodes CDR1 MNHEY and CDR2 SMNVEV (reference sequence).

This clonotype was counted at least ten times. CDR3 sequence: CSAHDLTRDAAYNEQFF. Here the CDR3 DNA reads TGCAGTGCCCACGATTTAACCCGGGACGCAGCCTACAATGAGCAGTTCTTC. This rearrangement joins TRBV20-1 to TRBJ2-1; D may correspond to TRBD1 or TRBD2 (5 bases each). V gave up 6 bases and J gave up 2 bases, with 23 bases separating them. The CDR3 is 17 amino acids. Germline V gives CDR1 DFQATT, CDR2 SNEGSKA (reference sequence).

This rearrangement joins TRBV27 to TRBJ1-3; TRBD1 might be the D (5 bases). V was pared by 5 bases and J by 0 bases, with 14 bases between. The length of the CDR3 is 16 residues. Looked up from germline, CDR1 is MNHEY and CDR2 is SMNVEV (reference sequence). The CDR3 region is CASSRGAAFSGNTIYF. CDR3 bases: TGTGCCAGCAGTAGAGGGGCGGCCTTCTCTGGAAACACCATATATTTT.

V usage is TRBV30 and J usage is TRBJ1-5; 8 bases fit TRBD1. In germline, CDR1 is GTSNPN, CDR2 SVGIG (reference sequence). The V gene end was trimmed by 7 bases and the J gene end by 2 bases; junction bases not matched to a gene: 7. The CDR3 runs to 14 residues. CDR3 sequence (DNA): TGTGCCTTCCAGGGGGCGTCGGGCAATCAGCCCCAGCATTTT. Translated: CAFQGASGNQPQHF.

In this sample, this clonotype turned up many times. The V and J genes are TRBV29-1 and TRBJ1-1, with a tentative D call TRBD1 (5 bases). Trimming pared 6 bases from V and 1 base from J, leaving 18 bases between. Germline CDR1 and CDR2: SQVTM and ANQGSEA. The CDR3 is 15 residues long. As DNA, the CDR3 is TGCAGCGTAAGCCACCTGGGACGGTCGAACACTGAAGCTTTCTTT. Protein: CSVSHLGRSNTEAFF.

To note about this clonotype: A much more abundant neighbour one base away suggests this may be a read error. J is TRBJ2-3 and V is TRBV12-3 or TRBV12-4; D is unclear. Matching the DNA end better, TRBJ1-5 makes the J call doubtful. This CDR3 is 13 amino acids long. For the CDR3, the DNA is TGTGCCAGCAGTAGCGGGAGGCCGGATACGCAGCATTTT. Protein: CASSSGRPDTQHF.

This clonotype was observed at least ten times. The rearrangement uses TRBV7-8 and TRBJ2-5; D might be TRBD1 (6 bases). The germline V gene encodes CDR1 SGHVS and CDR2 FQNEAQ. CDR3 length equals 14 residues. V was shortened by 5 bases and J by 6 bases, with 16 bases between the two germline ends. Here the CDR3 reads CASSQGTSPKTQYF. The CDR3 nucleotides read TGTGCCAGCAGCCAGGGGACCAGCCCTAAGACCCAGTACTTC. The full variable domain, completed using reference TRBV7-8 and TRBJ2-5, is GAGVSQSPRYKVAKRGQDVALRCDPISGHVSLFWYQQALGQGPEFLTYFQNEAQLDKSGLPSDRFFAERPEGSVSTLKIQRTQQEDSAVYLCASSQGTSPKTQYFGPGTRLLVL.

This clonotype was observed at least ten times. The chain links TRBV20-1 to TRBJ1-1; unclear D gene. CDR1 DFQATT and CDR2 SNEGSKA come from the germline V gene (reference sequence). V lost 0 bases to trimming and J lost 3 bases, with 5 bases between them. The length of the CDR3 is 12 residues. The chain's CDR3 is CSARDGDTEAFF. DNA for the CDR3: TGCAGTGCTAGAGACGGCGACACTGAAGCTTTCTTT.

The chain links TRBV6-1 to TRBJ2-3; 10 bases map to TRBD2. This CDR3 spans 17 amino acids. The junction had 12 bases not matched to a gene; V was cut back by 6 bases and J by 3 bases. Germline V gene data show CDR1 as MNHNS and CDR2 as SASEGT. The chain's CDR3 is CASRSGGALFRTDTQYF. Here the CDR3 DNA reads TGTGCCAGCAGGAGCGGGGGGGCACTTTTCAGGACAGATACGCAGTATTTT.

This clonotype has a count of ten or more. The chain joins TRBV5-5 to TRBJ2-7, with TRBD1 as a possible D gene (6 bases). The CDR3 is 14 amino acids. The V gene's germline CDR1 is SGHKS and CDR2 YYEKEE (reference sequence). The V gene lost 4 bases and the J gene lost 4 bases, with 15 bases spanning the gap. The CDR3 reads CASSQTGQWYEQYF. CDR3 DNA sequence: TGTGCCAGCAGCCAGACCGGACAGTGGTACGAGCAGTACTTC.

The chain couples TRBV19 to TRBJ2-3; tentatively, D is TRBD1 (6 bases). Germline V gene data show CDR1 as LNHDA and CDR2 as SQIVND (reference sequence). V gave up 2 bases and J gave up 2 bases, with 14 bases separating them. The CDR3 contains 16 residues. Here the CDR3 DNA reads TGTGCCAGTAGTATATTTTTAGGGACACTCACAGATACGCAGTATTTT. It translates to CASSIFLGTLTDTQYF.

This clonotype has at least ten counts. The chain employs TRBV30 and TRBJ1-1; D is perhaps TRBD1 (6 bases). The CDR3 is made up of 12 amino acids. V was clipped by 3 bases and J by 8 bases, with 13 bases between them. Germline CDR1 reads GTSNPN; CDR2 reads SVGIG (reference sequence). CDR3 loop: CAWRGQDREAFF. The CDR3 nucleotides read TGTGCCTGGAGGGGCCAGGACAGAGAAGCTTTCTTT.

This chain uses TRBV7-9 with TRBJ2-1; D is unclear. Looked up from germline, CDR1 is SEHNR and CDR2 is FQNEAQ (reference sequence). This CDR3 is 13 amino acids long. Trimming took off 6 bases at V and 6 bases at J, with 12 bases between the two ends. CDR3 residues: CASSPLGLNEQFF. Here the CDR3 DNA reads TGTGCCAGCAGTCCTTTGGGTCTCAATGAGCAGTTCTTC.

Many counts were recorded for this clonotype. The chain uses TRBV29-1 and TRBJ1-1; the D gene is possibly TRBD1 (5 bases). The germline V and J ends were trimmed by 3 bases and 4 bases, with 12 bases remaining between them. The germline CDR1 and CDR2 sequences are SQVTM and ANQGSEA. CDR3 length: 13 residues. The CDR3 nucleotides read TGCAGCGTTGATCAAGGCGGGGGCACTGAAGCTTTCTTT. This encodes CSVDQGGGTEAFF.